This TCR beta chain was observed in a study of cytomegalovirus exposure and HLA in healthy donors. Whole-study results and caveats: According to a subsequent analysis, TCR clusters identified in the first cohort showed a tendency to co-occur across the roughly 110 validation repertoires.

Sequencing used immunoSEQ multiplex PCR; TCRdb keeps in-frame clones, though not all of them. In the table there are 150,000 to 200,000 clones, 86% of which are singletons. For this clone: Its antigen is unidentified.

The V gene's germline CDR1 is WSHSY and CDR2 SAAADI. J was trimmed by 4 bases and V by 6 bases; bases with no gene match: 13. The CDR3 is 17 residues long. This receptor was taken from a woman under 30 in good health and CMV-seronegative. Sequenced input: PBMCs. This chain connects TRBV10-2 to TRBJ2-1, with 9 bases lining up with TRBD1. The DNA for the CDR3 is TGCGCCAGCAGAGAGGAAACCGGGACAGGGTTATACAATGAGCAGTTCTTC. Residues: CASREETGTGLYNEQFF.